The clone carrying this T cell receptor beta chain was detected many times. Its antigen remains unidentified. This CDR3 region has 15 residues. V lost 0 bases, J lost 4 bases, and 12 bases lay in between. Germline V gives CDR1 MGHRA, CDR2 YSYEKL. The source of the sample is a study of post-analysis software for immune sequencing data. Study-wide background: There were relapsing-remitting, secondary progressive and progressive-relapsing multiple sclerosis among the disease courses included.

Findings and limits, study-wide: F measure grouped same-batch samples tightly together. Among multiple sclerosis patients, normalized Chao1 diversity was significantly below that of controls. Compared with controls, patients had more of roughly 5 TRBV segments, including TRBV5-6, TRBV5-1 and TRBV20-1.

The TCR beta cDNA libraries carried unique molecular identifiers. It was from about 1 to 10 million T cells that 450,000 to 550,000 cDNA molecules came. Each CDR3 protein gets one entry after TCRdb re-called the PCR reads with MiXCR. This sample has roughly 800,000 distinct CDR3 sequences, with about 27% found just once. The V gene is TRBV4-1, the J gene TRBJ1-2, with unresolved D. Sequencing was done on a sample of blood. The sequence was collected from a girl aged 5 to 17 with multiple sclerosis. Here the CDR3 DNA reads TGCGCCAGCAGCCAAGATGGCAGCAGTTTCTATGGCTACACCTTC. Residues: CASSQDGSSFYGYTF.